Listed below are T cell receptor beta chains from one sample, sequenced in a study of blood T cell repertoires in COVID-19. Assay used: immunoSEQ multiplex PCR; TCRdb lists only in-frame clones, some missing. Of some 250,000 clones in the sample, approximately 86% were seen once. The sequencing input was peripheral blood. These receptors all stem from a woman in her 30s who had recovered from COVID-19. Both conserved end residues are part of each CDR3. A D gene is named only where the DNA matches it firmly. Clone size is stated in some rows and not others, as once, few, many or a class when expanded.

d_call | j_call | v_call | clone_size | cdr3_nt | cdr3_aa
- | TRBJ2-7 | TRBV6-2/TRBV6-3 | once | TGTGCCAGCAGTTATCCCGAGGGCCGAGCGGTATTGTACGAGCAGTACTTC | CASSYPEGRAVLYEQYF
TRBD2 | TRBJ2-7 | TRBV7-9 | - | TGTGCCAGCAGCTTTCTAGCGGGGGGGCTCGTAGACGAGCAGTACTTC | CASSFLAGGLVDEQYF
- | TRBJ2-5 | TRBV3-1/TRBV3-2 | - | TGTGCCAGCAGTCTCCGGACTTACGAAGAGACCCAGTACTTC | CASSLRTYEETQYF
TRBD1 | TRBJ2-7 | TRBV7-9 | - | TGTGCCAGCAGCCCGGGACAGGGTTACGAGCAGTACTTC | CASSPGQGYEQYF
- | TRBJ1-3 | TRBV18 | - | TGTGCCAGCACCCAGGGGCACGTGAGCTCTGGAAACACCATATATTTT | CASTQGHVSSGNTIYF
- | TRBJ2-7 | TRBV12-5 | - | TGTGCTAGTGGTTTTCCGGGGTGGAACGAGCAGTACTTC | CASGFPGWNEQYF
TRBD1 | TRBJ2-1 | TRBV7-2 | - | TGTGCCAGCAGCTTAGGGACAGGAATTTGGTACAATGAGCAGTTCTTC | CASSLGTGIWYNEQFF
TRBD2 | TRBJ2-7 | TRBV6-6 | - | TGTGCCAGCAGTCAAACTTATAAATGGAGCGGGGGGTCCACCCAATACTCCTACGAGCAGTACTTC | CASSQTYKWSGGSTQYSYEQYF
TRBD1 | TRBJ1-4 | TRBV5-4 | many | TGTGCCAGCAGGCGGACAGGGGGCCAGGATGAAAAACTGTTTTTT | CASRRTGGQDEKLFF
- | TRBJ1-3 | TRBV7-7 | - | TGTGCCAGCAGCTCGAGCTCTGGAAACACCATATATTTT | CASSSSSGNTIYF
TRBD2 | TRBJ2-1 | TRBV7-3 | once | TGTGCCAGCAGCCCGGGACTAGCGGTCTACAATGAGCAGTTCTTC | CASSPGLAVYNEQFF
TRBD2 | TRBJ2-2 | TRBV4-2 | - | TGTGCCAGCAGCCAAGAGGCGGGGGGAACCGGGGAGCTGTTTTTT | CASSQEAGGTGELFF
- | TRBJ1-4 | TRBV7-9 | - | TGTGCCAGCAGCCCCCCGGGGGGGACAACTAATGAAAAACTGTTTTTT | CASSPPGGTTNEKLFF
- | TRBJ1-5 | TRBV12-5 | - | TGTGCTAGTGGTTTGGTTCCCCAGGGGTCGTCGGCCCGCGGGGGGGGGCGGCCCCAGCATTTT | CASGLVPQGSSARGGGRPQHF
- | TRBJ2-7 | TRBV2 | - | TGTGCCAGCCAGACATCGATCGTAAGCTACGAGCAGTACTTC | CASQTSIVSYEQYF
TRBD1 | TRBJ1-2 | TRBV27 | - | TGTGCCAGCAGCTTAAAACCACCGACAGGGGGCCATGGCTACACCTTC | CASSLKPPTGGHGYTF
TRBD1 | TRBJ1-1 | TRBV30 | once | TGTGCCTGTGAGGGGGCAGTCCGGAACACTGAAGCTTTCTTT | CACEGAVRNTEAFF
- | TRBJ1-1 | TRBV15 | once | TGTGCCACCAGCAGAAGACAGAACACTGAAGCTTTCTTT | CATSRRQNTEAFF
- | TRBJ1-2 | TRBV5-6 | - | TGTGCCAGCAGCCAACAGGGCCTCGTGGGGTATGGCTACACCTTC | CASSQQGLVGYGYTF
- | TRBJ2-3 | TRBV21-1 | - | TGTGCCAGCAGCCCTCGACTAGATCCAGATACGCAGTATTTT | CASSPRLDPDTQYF
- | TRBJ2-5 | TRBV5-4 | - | TGTGCCAGCAGTTTTGGAGTGATTCGAGAGACCCAGTACTTC | CASSFGVIRETQYF
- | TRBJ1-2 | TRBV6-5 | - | TGTGCCAGCAGCCCACAGCTTAACTATGGCTACACCTTC | CASSPQLNYGYTF
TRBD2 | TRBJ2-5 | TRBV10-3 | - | TGTGCCATCAGTCCTAGCGGGGGCCAAGAGACCCAGTACTTC | CAISPSGGQETQYF
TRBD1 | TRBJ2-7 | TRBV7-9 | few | TGTGCCAGCAGCTTAGCGCTTGGTACAGGGGTTACATACGAGCAGTACTTC | CASSLALGTGVTYEQYF
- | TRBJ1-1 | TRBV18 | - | TGTGCCAGCTCCTCCCTTGGGGGGGGAGTCGACACTGAAGCTTTCTTT | CASSSLGGGVDTEAFF
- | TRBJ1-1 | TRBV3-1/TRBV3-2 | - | TGTGCCAGCAGCCAAGATGGGGATGGGAGCACTGAAGCTTTCTTT | CASSQDGDGSTEAFF
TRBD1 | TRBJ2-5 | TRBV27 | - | TGTGCCAGCAGGCGATGGACAGGGCACCTCCAAGAGACCCAGTACTTC | CASRRWTGHLQETQYF
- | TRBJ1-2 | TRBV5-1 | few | TGCGCCAGCAGCTTGGGACAGATCCAAGCTTTCCATGGCTACACCTTC | CASSLGQIQAFHGYTF
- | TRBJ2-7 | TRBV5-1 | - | TGCGCCAGCAGCATCACTCCCCTGACAGGCTCCTACGAGCAGTACTTC | CASSITPLTGSYEQYF
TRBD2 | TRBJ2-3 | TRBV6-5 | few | TGTGCCAGCTCCATTAGCGGGGTCACAGATACGCAGTATTTT | CASSISGVTDTQYF
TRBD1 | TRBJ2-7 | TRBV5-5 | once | TGTGCCAGCAGCTCCCAATCCGGGACAGGGGTCTCCTACGAGCAGTACTTC | CASSSQSGTGVSYEQYF
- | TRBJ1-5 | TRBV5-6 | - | TGTGCCAGCAGCTCTAGACTTCGTGGAGGCCATCAGCCCCAGCATTTT | CASSSRLRGGHQPQHF
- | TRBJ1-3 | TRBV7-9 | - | TGTGCCAGCAGCTTCTCCAGGGCGGACACCATATATTTT | CASSFSRADTIYF
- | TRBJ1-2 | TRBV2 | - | TGTGCCAGCAGTGTTGAAGGGGTATTCGGCTACACCTTC | CASSVEGVFGYTF
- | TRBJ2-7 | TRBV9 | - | TGTGCCAGCAGCGCTTACGGGGAGGACTACGAGCAGTACTTC | CASSAYGEDYEQYF
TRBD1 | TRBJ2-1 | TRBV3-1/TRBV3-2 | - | TGTGCCAGCAGCCAAGATATCGAACAGGGGTCGCGGGAGCAGTTCTTC | CASSQDIEQGSREQFF
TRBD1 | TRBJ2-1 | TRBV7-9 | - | TGTGCCAGCAGCTCTGCTGGGACAGGGGGCGGTGAGCAGTTCTTC | CASSSAGTGGGEQFF
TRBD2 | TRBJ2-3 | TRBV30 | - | TGTGCCTGTGTTAGCGGGGGGGGTAGCACAGATACGCAGTATTTT | CACVSGGGSTDTQYF
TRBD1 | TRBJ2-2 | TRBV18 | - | TGTGCCAGCCAGACAGGGGACACCGGGGAGCTGTTTTTT | CASQTGDTGELFF
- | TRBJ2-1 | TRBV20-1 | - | TGCAGTGCTAGAAACTTAGAAAAACAGTTCTTC | CSARNLEKQFF
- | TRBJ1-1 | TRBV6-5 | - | TGTGCCAGCAGTCATTCGACCCTCGGAGCCACTGAAGCTTTCTTT | CASSHSTLGATEAFF